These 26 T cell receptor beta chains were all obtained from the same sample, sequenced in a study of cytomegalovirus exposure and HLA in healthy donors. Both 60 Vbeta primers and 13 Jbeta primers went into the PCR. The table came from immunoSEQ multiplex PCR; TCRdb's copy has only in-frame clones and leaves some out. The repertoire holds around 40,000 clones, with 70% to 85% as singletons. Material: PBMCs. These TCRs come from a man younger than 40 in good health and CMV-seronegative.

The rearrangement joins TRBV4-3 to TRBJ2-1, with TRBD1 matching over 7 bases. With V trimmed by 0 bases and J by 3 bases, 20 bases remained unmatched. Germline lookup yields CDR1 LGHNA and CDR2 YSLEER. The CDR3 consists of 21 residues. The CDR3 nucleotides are TGCGCCAGCAGCCAAGAGCCCCCCTATCCCCAGACAGGGTTTTACTACAATGAGCAGTTCTTC. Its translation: CASSQEPPYPQTGFYYNEQFF.

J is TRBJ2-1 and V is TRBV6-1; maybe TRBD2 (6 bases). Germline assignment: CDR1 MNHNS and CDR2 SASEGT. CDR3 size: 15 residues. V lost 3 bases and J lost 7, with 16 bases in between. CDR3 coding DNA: TGTGCCAGCAGTGAGCGGGATGACGGTTCTAATGAGCAGTTCTTC. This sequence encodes CASSERDDGSNEQFF.

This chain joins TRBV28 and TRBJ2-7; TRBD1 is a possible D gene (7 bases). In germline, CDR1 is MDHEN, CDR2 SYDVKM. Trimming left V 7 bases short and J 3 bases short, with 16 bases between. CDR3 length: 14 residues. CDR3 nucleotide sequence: TGTGCCAGCACTTCCCAGGGGGGAGGCTACGAGCAGTACTTC. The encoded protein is CASTSQGGGYEQYF. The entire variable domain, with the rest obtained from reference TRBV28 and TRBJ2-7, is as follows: DVKVTQSSRYLVKRTGEKVFLECVQDMDHENMFWYRQDPGLGLRLIYFSYDVKMKEKGDIPEGYSVSREKKERFSLILESASTNQTSMYLCASTSQGGGYEQYFGPGTRLTVT.

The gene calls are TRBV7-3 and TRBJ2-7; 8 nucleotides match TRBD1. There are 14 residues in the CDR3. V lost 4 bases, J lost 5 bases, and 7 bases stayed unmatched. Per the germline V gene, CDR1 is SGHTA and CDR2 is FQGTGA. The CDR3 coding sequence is TGTGCCAGCAGCTCACGGACAGGGTCAAACGAGCAGTACTTC. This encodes CASSSRTGSNEQYF. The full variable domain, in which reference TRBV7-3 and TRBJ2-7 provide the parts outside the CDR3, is GAGVSQTPSNKVTEKGKYVELRCDPISGHTALYWYRQSLGQGPEFLIYFQGTGAADDSGLPNDRFFAVRPEGSVSTLKIQRTERGDSAVYLCASSSRTGSNEQYFGPGTRLTVT.

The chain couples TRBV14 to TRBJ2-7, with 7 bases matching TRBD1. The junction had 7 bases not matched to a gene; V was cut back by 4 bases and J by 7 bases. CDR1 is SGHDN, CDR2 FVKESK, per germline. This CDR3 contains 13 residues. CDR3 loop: CASSRQGWGEQYF. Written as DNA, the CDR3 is TGTGCCAGCAGCCGACAGGGCTGGGGGGAGCAGTACTTC.

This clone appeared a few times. As DNA, the CDR3 is TGTGCCAGCAGCTTAGTAGCGTCCTTTGGGGCCTACGAGCAGTACTTC. Translated: CASSLVASFGAYEQYF. The chain joins TRBV11-2 to TRBJ2-7, with D possibly TRBD2 on 5 matching bases. Germline CDR1 is SGHAT and CDR2 is FQNNGV. The length of the CDR3 is 16 residues. Trimming cost V 1 base and J 2 bases, with 15 bases left between them.

CDR3 sequence: CASSPPDGSYAKNIQYF. The CDR3 nucleotides are TGTGCCAGCTCACCACCCGACGGGAGCTATGCCAAAAACATTCAGTACTTC. This sequence joins TRBV18 and TRBJ2-4, with D tentatively TRBD2 (6 bases). V lost 0 bases to trimming and J lost 1 base, with 13 bases between them. The length of the CDR3 is 17 residues. CDR1 KGHSH and CDR2 LQKENI come from the germline V gene.

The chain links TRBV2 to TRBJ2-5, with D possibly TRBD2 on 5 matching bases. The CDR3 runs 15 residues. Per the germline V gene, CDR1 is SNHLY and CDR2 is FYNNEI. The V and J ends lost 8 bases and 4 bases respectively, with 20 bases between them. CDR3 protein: CASLRRSPDGETQYF. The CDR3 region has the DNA TGTGCCAGCCTGAGGAGGTCCCCTGACGGAGAGACCCAGTACTTC.

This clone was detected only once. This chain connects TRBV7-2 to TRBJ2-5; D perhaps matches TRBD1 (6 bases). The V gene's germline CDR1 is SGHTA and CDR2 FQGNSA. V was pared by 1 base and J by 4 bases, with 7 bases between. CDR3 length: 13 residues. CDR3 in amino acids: CASSLVQGETQYF. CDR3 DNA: TGTGCCAGCAGCTTAGTACAGGGAGAGACCCAGTACTTC.

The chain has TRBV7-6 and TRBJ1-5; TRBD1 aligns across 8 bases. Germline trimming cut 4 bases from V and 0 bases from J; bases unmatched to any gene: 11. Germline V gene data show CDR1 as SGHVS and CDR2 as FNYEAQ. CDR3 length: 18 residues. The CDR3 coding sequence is TGTGCCAGCAGCTCACAAACCGGGACAGGATATAGCAATCAGCCCCAGCATTTT. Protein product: CASSSQTGTGYSNQPQHF. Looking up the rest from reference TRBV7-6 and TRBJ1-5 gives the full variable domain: GAGVSQSPRYKVTKRGQDVALRCDPISGHVSLYWYRQALGQGPEFLTYFNYEAQQDKSGLPNDRFSAERPEGSISTLTIQRTEQRDSAMYRCASSSQTGTGYSNQPQHFGDGTRLSIL.

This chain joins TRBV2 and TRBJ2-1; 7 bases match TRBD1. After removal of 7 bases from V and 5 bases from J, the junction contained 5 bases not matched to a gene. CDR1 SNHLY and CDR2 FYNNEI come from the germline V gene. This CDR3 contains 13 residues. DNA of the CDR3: TGTGCCAGCATGATTGACAGGGACAATGAGCAGTTCTTC. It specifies CASMIDRDNEQFF.

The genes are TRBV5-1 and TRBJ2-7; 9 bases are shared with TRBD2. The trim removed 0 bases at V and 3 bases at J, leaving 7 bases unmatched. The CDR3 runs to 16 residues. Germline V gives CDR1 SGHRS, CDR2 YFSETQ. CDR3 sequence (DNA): TGCGCCAGCAGCTTGGGGCGGGAGGGCCTACTCTACGAGCAGTACTTC. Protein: CASSLGREGLLYEQYF.

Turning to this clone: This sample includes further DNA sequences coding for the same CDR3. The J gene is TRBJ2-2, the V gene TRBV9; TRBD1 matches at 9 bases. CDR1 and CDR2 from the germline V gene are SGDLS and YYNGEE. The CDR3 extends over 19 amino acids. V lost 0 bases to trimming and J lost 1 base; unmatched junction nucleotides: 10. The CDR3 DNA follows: TGTGCCAGCAGCGTAGGGGGACAGGGATGGGGGGTGAACACCGGGGAGCTGTTTTTT. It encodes CASSVGGQGWGVNTGELFF.

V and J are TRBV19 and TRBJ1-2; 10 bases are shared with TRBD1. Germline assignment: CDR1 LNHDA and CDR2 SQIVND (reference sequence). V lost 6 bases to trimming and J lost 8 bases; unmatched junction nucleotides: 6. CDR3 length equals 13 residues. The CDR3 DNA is TGTGCCAGTAGCCTGGGACAGGGGAGAGGCTACACCTTC. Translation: CASSLGQGRGYTF.

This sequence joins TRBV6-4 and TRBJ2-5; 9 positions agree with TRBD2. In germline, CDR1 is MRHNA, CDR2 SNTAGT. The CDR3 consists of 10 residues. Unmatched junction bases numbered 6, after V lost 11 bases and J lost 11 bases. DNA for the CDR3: TGTGCCCATAAGCGGGGGGAGCAGTACTTC. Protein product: CAHKRGEQYF.

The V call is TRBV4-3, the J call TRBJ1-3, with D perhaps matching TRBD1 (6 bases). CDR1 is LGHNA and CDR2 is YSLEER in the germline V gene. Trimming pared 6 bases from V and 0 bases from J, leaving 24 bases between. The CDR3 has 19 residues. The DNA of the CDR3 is TGCGCCAGCAGTCCCAGTCCGGACAGTCGATTTAACTCTGGAAACACCATATATTTT. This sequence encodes CASSPSPDSRFNSGNTIYF.

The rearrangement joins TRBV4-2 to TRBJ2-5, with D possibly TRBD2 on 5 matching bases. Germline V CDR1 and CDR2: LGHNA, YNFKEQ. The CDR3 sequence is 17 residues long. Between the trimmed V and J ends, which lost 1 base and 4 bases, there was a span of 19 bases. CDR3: CASSQVESGIVLETQYF. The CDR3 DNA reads TGTGCCAGCAGCCAAGTCGAGTCGGGGATCGTCTTAGAGACCCAGTACTTC.

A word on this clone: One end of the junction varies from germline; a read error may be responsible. The CDR3 DNA sequence: TGTTCCAGCAGCTTAGGTAGGGTAGCGGGTTACGATGAGCAGTTCTTC. This codes for CSSSLGRVAGYDEQFF. This chain connects TRBV7-9 to TRBJ2-1; 7 bases are a match to TRBD2. CDR1 and CDR2 (germline): SEHNR, FQNEAQ (reference sequence). The CDR3 contains 16 residues. The variable domain in full, with the rest retrieved from reference TRBV7-9 and TRBJ2-1, is DTGVSQNPRHKITKRGQNVTFRCDPISEHNRLYWYRQTLGQGPEFLTYFQNEAQLEKSRLLSDRFSAERPKGSFSTLEIQRTEQGDSAMYLCSSSLGRVAGYDEQFFGPGTRLTVL.

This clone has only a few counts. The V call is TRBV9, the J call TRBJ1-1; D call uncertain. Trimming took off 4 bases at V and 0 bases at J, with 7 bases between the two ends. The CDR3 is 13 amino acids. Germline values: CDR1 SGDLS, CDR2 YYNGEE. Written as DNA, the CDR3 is TGTGCCAGCAGCAACTTCATGAACACTGAAGCTTTCTTT. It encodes CASSNFMNTEAFF.

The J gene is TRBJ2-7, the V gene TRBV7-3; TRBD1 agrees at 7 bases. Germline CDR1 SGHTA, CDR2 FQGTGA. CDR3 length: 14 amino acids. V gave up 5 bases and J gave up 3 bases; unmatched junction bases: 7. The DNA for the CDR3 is TGTGCCAGCAGCCCCGAGGGGGCGGACTACGAGCAGTACTTC. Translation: CASSPEGADYEQYF. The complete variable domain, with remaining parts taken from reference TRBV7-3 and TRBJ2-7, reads GAGVSQTPSNKVTEKGKYVELRCDPISGHTALYWYRQSLGQGPEFLIYFQGTGAADDSGLPNDRFFAVRPEGSVSTLKIQRTERGDSAVYLCASSPEGADYEQYFGPGTRLTVT.

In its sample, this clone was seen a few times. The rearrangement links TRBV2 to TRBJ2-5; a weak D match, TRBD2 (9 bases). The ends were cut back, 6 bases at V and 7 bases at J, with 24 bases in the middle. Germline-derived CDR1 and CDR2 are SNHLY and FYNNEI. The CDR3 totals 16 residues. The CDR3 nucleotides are TGTGCCAGCAGCCCCAGGGGGCTAGCGGGATCGGGGACCCAGTACTTC. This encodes CASSPRGLAGSGTQYF.

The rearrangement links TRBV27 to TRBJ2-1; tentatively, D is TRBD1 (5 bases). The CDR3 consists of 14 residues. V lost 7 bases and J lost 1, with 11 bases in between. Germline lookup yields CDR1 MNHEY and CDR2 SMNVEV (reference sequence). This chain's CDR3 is CASIPAGSYNEQFF. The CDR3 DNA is TGTGCCAGCATCCCTGCAGGGTCCTACAATGAGCAGTTCTTC.

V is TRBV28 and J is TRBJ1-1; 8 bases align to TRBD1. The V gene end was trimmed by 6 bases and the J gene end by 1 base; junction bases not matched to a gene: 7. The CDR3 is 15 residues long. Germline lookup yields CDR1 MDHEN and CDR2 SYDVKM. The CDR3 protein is CASSSATGANTEAFF. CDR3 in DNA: TGTGCCAGCAGCTCAGCGACAGGGGCGAACACTGAAGCTTTCTTT.

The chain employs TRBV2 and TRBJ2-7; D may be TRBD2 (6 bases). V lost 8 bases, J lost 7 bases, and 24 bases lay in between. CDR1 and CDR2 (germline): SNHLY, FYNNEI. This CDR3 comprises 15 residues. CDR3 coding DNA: TGTGCCAGCTCTTCCCCCACTAGCCGCCTAAGTGAGCAGTACTTC. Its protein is CASSSPTSRLSEQYF.

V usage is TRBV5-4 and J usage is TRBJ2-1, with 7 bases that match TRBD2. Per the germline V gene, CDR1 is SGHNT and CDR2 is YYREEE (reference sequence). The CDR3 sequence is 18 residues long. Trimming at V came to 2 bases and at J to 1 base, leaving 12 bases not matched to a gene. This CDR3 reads CASSFAGVISGSYNEQFF. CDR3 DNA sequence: TGTGCCAGCAGCTTCGCGGGAGTGATTTCGGGGTCCTACAATGAGCAGTTCTTC. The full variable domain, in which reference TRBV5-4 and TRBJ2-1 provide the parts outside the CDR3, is ETGVTQSPTHLIKTRGQQVTLRCSSQSGHNTVSWYQQALGQGPQFIFQYYREEENGRGNFPPRFSGLQFPNYSSELNVNALELDDSALYLCASSFAGVISGSYNEQFFGPGTRLTVL.

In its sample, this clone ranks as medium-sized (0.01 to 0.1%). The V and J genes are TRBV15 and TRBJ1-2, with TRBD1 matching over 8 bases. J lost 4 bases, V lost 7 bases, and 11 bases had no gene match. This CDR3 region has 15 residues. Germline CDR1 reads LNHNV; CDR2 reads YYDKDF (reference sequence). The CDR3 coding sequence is TGTGCCACCAACTCCCCCGACAGGGGCGTCTATGGCTACACCTTC. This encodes CATNSPDRGVYGYTF.